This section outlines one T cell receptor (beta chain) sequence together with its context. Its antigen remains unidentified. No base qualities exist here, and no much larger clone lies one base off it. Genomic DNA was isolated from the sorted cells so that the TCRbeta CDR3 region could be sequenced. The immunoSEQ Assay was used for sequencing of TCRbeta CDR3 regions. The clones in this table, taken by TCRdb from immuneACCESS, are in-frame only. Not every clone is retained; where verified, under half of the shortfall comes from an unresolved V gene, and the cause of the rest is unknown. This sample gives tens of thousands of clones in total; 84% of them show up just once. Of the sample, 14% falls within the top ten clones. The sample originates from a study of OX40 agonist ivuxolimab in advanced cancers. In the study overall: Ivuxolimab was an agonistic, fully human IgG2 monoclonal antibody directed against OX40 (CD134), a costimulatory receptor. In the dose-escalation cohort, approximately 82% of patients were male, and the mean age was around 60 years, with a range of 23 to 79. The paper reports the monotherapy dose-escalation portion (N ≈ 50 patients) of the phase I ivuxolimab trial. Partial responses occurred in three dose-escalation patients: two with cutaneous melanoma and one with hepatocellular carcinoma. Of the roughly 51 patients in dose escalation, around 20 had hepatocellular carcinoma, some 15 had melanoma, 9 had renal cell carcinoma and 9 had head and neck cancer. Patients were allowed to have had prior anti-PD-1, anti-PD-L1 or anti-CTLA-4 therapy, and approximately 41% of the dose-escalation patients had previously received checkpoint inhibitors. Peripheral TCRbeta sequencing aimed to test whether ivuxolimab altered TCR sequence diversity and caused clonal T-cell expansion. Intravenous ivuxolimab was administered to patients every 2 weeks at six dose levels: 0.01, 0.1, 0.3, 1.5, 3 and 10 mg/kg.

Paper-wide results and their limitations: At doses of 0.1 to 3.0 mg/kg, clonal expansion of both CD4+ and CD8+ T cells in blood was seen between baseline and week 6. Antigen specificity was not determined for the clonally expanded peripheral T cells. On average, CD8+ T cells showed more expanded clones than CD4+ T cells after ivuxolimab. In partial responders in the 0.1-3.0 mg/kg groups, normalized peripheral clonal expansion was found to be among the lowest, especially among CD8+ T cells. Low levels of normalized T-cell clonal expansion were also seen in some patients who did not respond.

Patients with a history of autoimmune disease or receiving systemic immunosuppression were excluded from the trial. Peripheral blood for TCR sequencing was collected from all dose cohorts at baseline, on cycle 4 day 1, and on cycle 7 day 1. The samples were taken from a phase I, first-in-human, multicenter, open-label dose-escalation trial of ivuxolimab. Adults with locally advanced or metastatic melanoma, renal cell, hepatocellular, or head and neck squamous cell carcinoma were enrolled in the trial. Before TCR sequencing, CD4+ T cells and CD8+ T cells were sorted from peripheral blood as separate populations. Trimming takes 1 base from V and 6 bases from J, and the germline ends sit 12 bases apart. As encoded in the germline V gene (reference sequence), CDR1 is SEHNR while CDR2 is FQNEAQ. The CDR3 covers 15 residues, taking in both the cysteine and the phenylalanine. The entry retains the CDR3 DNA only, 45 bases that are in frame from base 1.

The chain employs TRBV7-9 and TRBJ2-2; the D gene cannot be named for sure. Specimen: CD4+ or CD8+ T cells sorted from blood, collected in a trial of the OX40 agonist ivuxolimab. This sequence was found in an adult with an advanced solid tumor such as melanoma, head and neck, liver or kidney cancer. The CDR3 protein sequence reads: CASSLVTSLSGELFF. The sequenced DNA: TGTGCCAGCAGCTTAGTCACGTCGCTCTCCGGGGAGCTGTTTTTT.